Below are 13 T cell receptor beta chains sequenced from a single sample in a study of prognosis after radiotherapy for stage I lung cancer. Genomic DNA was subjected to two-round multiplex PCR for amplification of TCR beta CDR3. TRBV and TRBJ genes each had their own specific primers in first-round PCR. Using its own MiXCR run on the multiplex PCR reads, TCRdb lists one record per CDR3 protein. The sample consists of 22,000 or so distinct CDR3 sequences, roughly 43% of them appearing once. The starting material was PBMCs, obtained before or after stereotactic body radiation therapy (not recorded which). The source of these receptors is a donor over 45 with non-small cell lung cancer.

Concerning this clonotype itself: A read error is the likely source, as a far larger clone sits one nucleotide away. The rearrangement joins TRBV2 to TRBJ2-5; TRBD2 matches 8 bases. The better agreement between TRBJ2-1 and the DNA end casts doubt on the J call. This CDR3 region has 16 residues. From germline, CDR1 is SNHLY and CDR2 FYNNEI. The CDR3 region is CASSEEAGELYNEQFF. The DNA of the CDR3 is TGTGCCAGCAGTGAAGAAGCGGGGGAGCTCTACAATGAGCAGTTCTTC.

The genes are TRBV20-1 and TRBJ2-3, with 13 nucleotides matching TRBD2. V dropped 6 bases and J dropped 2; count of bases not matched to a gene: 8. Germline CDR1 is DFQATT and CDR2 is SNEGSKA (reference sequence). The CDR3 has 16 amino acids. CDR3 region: CSATQGTSGNTDTQYF. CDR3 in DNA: TGCAGTGCAACCCAAGGGACTAGCGGGAACACAGATACGCAGTATTTT.

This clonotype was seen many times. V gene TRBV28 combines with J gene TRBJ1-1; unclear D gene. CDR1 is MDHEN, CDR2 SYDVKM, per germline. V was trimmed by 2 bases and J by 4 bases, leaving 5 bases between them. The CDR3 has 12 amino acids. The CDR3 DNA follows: TGTGCCAGCAGTTTAAGCGGCACTGAAGCTTTCTTT. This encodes CASSLSGTEAFF.

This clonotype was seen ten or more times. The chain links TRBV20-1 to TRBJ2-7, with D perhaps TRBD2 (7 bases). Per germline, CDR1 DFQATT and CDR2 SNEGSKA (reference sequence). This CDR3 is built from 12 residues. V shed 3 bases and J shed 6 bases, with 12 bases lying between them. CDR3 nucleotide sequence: TGCAGTGCTAGCGGGGGGCGGGGCGAGCAGTACTTC. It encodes CSASGGRGEQYF.

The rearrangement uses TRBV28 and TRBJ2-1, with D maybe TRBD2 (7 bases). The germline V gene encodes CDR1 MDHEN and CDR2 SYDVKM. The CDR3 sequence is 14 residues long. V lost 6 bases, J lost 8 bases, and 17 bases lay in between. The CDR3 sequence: CASRLAGAPHEQFF. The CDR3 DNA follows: TGTGCCAGCAGACTGGCGGGGGCTCCTCATGAGCAGTTCTTC.

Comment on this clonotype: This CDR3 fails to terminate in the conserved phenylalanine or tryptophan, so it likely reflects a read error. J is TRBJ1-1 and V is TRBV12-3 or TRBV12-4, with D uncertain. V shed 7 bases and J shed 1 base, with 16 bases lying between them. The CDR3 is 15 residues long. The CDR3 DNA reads TGTGCCAGCACCCCTCGGCGTGGTTGGAACACTGAAGCTTTCCTT. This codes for CASTPRRGWNTEAFL.

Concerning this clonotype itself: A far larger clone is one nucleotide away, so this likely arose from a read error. The DNA for the CDR3 is TGTTCCAGCAGCTCAAGCTCCTACGAGCAGTACTTC. Its translation: CSSSSSSYEQYF. The V and J genes are TRBV6-4 and TRBJ2-7; no clear D. The CDR3 spans 12 residues. Germline lookup yields CDR1 MRHNA and CDR2 SNTAGT.

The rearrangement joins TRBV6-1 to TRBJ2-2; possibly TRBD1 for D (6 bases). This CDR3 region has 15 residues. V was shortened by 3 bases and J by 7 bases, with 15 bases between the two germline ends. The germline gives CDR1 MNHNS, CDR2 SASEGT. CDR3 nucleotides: TGTGCCAGCAGTGAGGGCAGGGGTAGAATCGGGGAGCTGTTTTTT. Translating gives CASSEGRGRIGELFF.

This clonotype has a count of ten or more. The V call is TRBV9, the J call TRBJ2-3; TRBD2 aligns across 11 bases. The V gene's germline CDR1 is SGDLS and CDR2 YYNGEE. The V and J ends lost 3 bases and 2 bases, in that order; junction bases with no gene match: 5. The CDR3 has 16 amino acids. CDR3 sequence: CASSASGLAVTDTQYF. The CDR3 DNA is TGTGCCAGCAGCGCTTCGGGACTAGCGGTCACAGATACGCAGTATTTT.

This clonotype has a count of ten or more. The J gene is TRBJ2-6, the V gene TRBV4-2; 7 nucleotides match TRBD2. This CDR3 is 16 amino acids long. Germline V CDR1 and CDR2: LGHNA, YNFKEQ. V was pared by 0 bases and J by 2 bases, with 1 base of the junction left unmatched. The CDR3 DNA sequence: TGTGCCAGCAGCCAAGATGGGGGGGCTGGGGCCAACGTCCTGACTTTC. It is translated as CASSQDGGAGANVLTF.

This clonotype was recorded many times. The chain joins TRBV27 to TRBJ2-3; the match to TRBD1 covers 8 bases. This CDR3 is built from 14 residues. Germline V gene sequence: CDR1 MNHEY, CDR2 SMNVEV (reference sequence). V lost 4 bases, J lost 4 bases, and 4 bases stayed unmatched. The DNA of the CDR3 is TGTGCCAGCAGTTCAGGACAGGGTCCAGATACGCAGTATTTT. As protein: CASSSGQGPDTQYF.

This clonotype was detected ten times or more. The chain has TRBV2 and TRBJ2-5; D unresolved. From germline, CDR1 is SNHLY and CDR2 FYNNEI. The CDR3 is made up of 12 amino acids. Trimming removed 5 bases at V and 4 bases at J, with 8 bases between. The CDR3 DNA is TGTGCCAGCAGTTATGGCGCAGAGACCCAGTACTTC. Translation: CASSYGAETQYF.

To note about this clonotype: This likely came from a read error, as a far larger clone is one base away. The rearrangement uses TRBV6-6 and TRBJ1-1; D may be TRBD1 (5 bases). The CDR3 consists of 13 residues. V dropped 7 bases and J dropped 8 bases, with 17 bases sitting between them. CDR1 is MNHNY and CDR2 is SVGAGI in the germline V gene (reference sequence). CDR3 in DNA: TGTGCCAGCATCCAACAGGCCGGGGGGGAAGCTTTCTTT. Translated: CASIQQAGGEAFF.